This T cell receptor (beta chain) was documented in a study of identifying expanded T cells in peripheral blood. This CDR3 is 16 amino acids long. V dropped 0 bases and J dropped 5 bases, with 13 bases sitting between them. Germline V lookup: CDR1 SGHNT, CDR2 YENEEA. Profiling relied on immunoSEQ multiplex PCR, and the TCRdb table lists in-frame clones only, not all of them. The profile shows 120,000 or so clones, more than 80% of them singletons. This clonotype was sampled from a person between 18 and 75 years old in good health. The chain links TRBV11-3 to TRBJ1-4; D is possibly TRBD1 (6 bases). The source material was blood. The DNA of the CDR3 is TGTGCCAGCAGCTTAGATCTTACAGGGCCAAATGAAAAACTGTTTTTT. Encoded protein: CASSLDLTGPNEKLFF.